This T cell receptor beta chain was sequenced for a study of neurological immune-mediated disorders. About the study: A relapsing-remitting course was seen in about 90% of the roughly 34 multiple sclerosis patients and a secondary progressive course in 3.

The cDNA came from 5'RACE, which used 10-nucleotide random UMIs. TCRdb analysed the 5' RACE reads with MiXCR anew, one entry per CDR3 protein. Of fewer than 65,000 distinct CDR3 sequences in the sample, around 4.2% are singletons; the top ten hold around 3%. Source material was 2 million unsorted PBMCs, stored at -80 °C in RNAlater. Notes on the study in general: Falling below healthy controls, multiple sclerosis showed the least TCR clonal expansion, while HTLV-1-associated myelopathy showed the most.

The ends were cut back, 1 base at V and 1 base at J, with 8 bases in the middle. The CDR3 consists of 15 residues. The germline gives CDR1 SGHRS, CDR2 YFSETQ. Regarding this clonotype: Its specificity is not known.

V and J are TRBV5-1 and TRBJ2-2; perhaps TRBD1 as D (6 bases). Material: PBMCs. This receptor was taken from a man aged 50 or older with multiple sclerosis. CDR3 sequence reads: CASSLTTGNTGELFF. CDR3 nucleotide sequence: TGCGCCAGCAGCTTGACGACAGGGAACACCGGGGAGCTGTTTTTT.